These 14 T cell receptor beta chains came from one sample sequenced in a study of PD-1 blockade in classical Hodgkin lymphoma (dated by TCRdb to the early 2020s). Libraries were constructed by the immunoSEQ multiplex PCR assay. This immuneACCESS table, as held by TCRdb, lists in-frame sequences with V and J called but not all clones. Of the missing ones, under half trace to an unresolved V gene in checked studies; the others have no known cause. Here the sample has about 58,000 clones; 85% to 95% occur a single time. The ten top clones hold roughly a tenth of the sample. The time point label for this specimen denotes: cycle 2 day 1 (C2D1) of nivolumab. Every trial patient had relapsed following autologous stem cell transplantation, and prior brentuximab vedotin exposure was what differed among cohorts A, B and C. Sequenced material: peripheral blood mononuclear cells (PBMCs), taken before the second cycle of nivolumab. The receptor source for this set is a human donor with classical Hodgkin lymphoma.

V is TRBV30 and J is TRBJ1-2; TRBD1 aligns across 9 bases. CDR3 size: 16 residues. Germline V CDR1 and CDR2: GTSNPN, SVGIG (reference sequence). The V gene end was trimmed by 1 base and the J gene end by 3 bases; junction bases not matched to a gene: 9. The CDR3 nucleotides are TGTGCCTGGAGTGCACTGAAGGGACAGGGAGACTATGGCTACACCTTC. Translation: CAWSALKGQGDYGYTF.

The chain combines TRBV5-1 with TRBJ2-3, with TRBD2 matching over 14 bases. Per germline, CDR1 SGHRS and CDR2 YFSETQ. J gave up 6 bases and V 4 bases, and 10 bases lay outside the gene matches. The CDR3 totals 17 residues. CDR3: CASSPGLAGGLRDTQYF. CDR3 nucleotides: TGCGCCAGCAGCCCCGGACTAGCGGGAGGCCTAAGGGATACGCAGTATTTT.

The CDR3 region is CASSFWVNQPQHF. CDR3 coding DNA: TGTGCCAGCAGTTTCTGGGTGAATCAGCCCCAGCATTTT. The chain employs TRBV5-5 and TRBJ1-5; no reliable D call. The CDR3 has 13 residues. V lost 5 bases and J 4 bases, leaving 10 bases between the germline ends. Germline loops: CDR1 SGHKS, CDR2 YYEKEE (reference sequence).

This clone was picked up one time. The chain uses TRBV7-3 and TRBJ1-2; D uncertain. The V end lost 0 bases, the J end lost 8 bases, and 10 bases lay between the germline ends. The CDR3 is 13 amino acids. From germline, CDR1 is SGHTA and CDR2 FQGTGA. The CDR3 DNA reads as TGTGCCAGCAGCTTAACTCTAGGGAAGGGCTACACCTTC. Translated: CASSLTLGKGYTF.

The chain combines TRBV28 with TRBJ2-7; D remains unclear. Trimming pared 5 bases from V and 6 bases from J, leaving 11 bases between. CDR3 size: 12 residues. The germline CDR1 and CDR2 sequences are MDHEN and SYDVKM. The CDR3 spells CASSADLGEQYF. The CDR3 DNA sequence: TGTGCCAGCAGTGCAGACTTGGGCGAGCAGTACTTC.

This chain joins TRBV21-1 and TRBJ2-2; the table's D gene call, TRBD2, was not cross checked with the DNA. TRBV21-1 is a recognized pseudogene. The CDR3 runs to 16 residues. CDR3 protein: CASRRTSGKSTGELFF. CDR3 in DNA: TGTGCCAGCCGCCGGACTAGCGGGAAGTCCACCGGGGAGCTGTTTTTT.

This clone was recorded only once. The rearrangement uses TRBV28 and TRBJ2-7, with D unclear. The CDR3 extends over 11 amino acids. Trimming took 7 bases from V and 3 from J, leaving 7 bases between them. The germline V gene has CDR1 MDHEN and CDR2 SYDVKM. CDR3 sequence reads: CASILIYEQYF. The CDR3 DNA reads TGTGCCAGCATTTTGATCTACGAGCAGTACTTC.

As for this clone: At one of its ends the junction is not consistent with the germline gene, which may arise from a read error. The chain employs TRBV25-1 and TRBJ1-5; no firm D call. The germline V gene has CDR1 MGHDK and CDR2 SYGVNS. The CDR3 has 14 amino acids. CDR3 DNA sequence: TGTGCCAGCAGCGAATCCCCCAGCAATCAGCCCCAGCATTTT. It codes for CASSESPSNQPQHF.

This chain joins TRBV7-8 and TRBJ2-2; no clear D gene. Per germline, CDR1 SGHVS and CDR2 FQNEAQ. This CDR3 contains 16 residues. With 2 bases removed from V and 0 bases from J, the gap between germline ends came to 10 bases. The CDR3 sequence is CASSLTLPSNTGELFF. The DNA for the CDR3 is TGTGCCAGCAGCTTAACCCTTCCCTCGAACACCGGGGAGCTGTTTTTT.

V gene TRBV6-5 combines with J gene TRBJ1-1; TRBD1 aligns across 7 bases. The CDR3 is 14 residues long. V lost 4 bases, J lost 5 bases, and 7 bases stayed unmatched. Germline V CDR1 and CDR2: MNHEY, SVGAGI. CDR3 sequence reads: CASSSISGGTEAFF. Written as DNA, the CDR3 is TGTGCCAGCAGTTCGATATCAGGGGGAACTGAAGCTTTCTTT.

The rearrangement joins TRBV5-1 to TRBJ2-5, with 8 bases lining up with TRBD2. The J segment lost 1 base and the V segment lost 5 bases, leaving 7 bases of the junction unmatched. Germline-derived CDR1 and CDR2 are SGHRS and YFSETQ. The CDR3 covers 15 residues. The CDR3 coding sequence is TGCGCCAGCAGAGAAGCGGGAGAGGGCCAAGAGACCCAGTACTTC. Translated: CASREAGEGQETQYF.

The chain recombines TRBV7-3 with TRBJ2-3; the match to TRBD2 covers 7 bases. The CDR3 has 17 residues. The germline gives CDR1 SGHTA, CDR2 FQGTGA. The V and J ends lost 5 bases and 3 bases, in that order; junction bases with no gene match: 14. CDR3 amino acids: CASSPKRGLGGTDTQYF. CDR3 nucleotide sequence: TGTGCCAGCAGCCCCAAGCGGGGATTAGGTGGTACAGATACGCAGTATTTT. Full variable domain (remainder filled in from reference TRBV7-3 and TRBJ2-3): GAGVSQTPSNKVTEKGKYVELRCDPISGHTALYWYRQSLGQGPEFLIYFQGTGAADDSGLPNDRFFAVRPEGSVSTLKIQRTERGDSAVYLCASSPKRGLGGTDTQYFGPGTRLTVL.

This chain links TRBV14 with TRBJ2-1; the D gene is possibly TRBD2 (6 bases). Germline CDR1 reads SGHDN; CDR2 reads FVKESK. The CDR3 totals 15 residues. Between the trimmed V and J ends, which lost 0 bases and 4 bases, there was a span of 10 bases. The CDR3 nucleotides read TGTGCCAGCAGCCAAGAAACCGCGGGATACAATGAGCAGTTCTTC. Translation gives CASSQETAGYNEQFF.

V gene TRBV7-8 combines with J gene TRBJ1-2; 8 bases line up with TRBD1. The CDR3 runs to 15 residues. Germline V CDR1 and CDR2: SGHVS, FQNEAQ. J gave up 7 bases and V 5 bases, and 12 bases lay outside the gene matches. The CDR3 loop is CASSGTGNLAAGYTF. The CDR3 bases are TGTGCCAGCAGCGGGACAGGAAATTTGGCTGCTGGCTACACCTTC.